This TCR beta chain was found in a study of glioma-infiltrating T cells. Notes on this clonotype: The junction departs from germline at one end; a sequencing error may be responsible.

CDR1 MNHEY and CDR2 SMNVEV come from the germline V gene (reference sequence). The CDR3 totals 13 residues. TCR alpha and beta CDR3 regions were amplified from RNA using iRepertoire nested multiplex PCR. MiXCR, applied by TCRdb to the multiplex PCR reads, yields one record per CDR3 protein. The sample contains over 15,000 distinct CDR3 sequences, 55% to 70% of which appear only once. The TCR sequence derives from a human donor with low-grade glioma or glioblastoma, undergoing nonglioma brain surgery, or in good health (not recorded which). The sample comprised glioma tissue, nonneoplastic brain tissue, or PBMCs (not recorded which). The V gene is TRBV27, the J gene TRBJ2-5; D possibly uses TRBD1 or TRBD2 (5 bases each). CDR3 in amino acids: CASSRDHVETQYF. CDR3 coding DNA: TGTGCCAGCAGTAGGGACCATGTAGAGACTCAGTACTTC.